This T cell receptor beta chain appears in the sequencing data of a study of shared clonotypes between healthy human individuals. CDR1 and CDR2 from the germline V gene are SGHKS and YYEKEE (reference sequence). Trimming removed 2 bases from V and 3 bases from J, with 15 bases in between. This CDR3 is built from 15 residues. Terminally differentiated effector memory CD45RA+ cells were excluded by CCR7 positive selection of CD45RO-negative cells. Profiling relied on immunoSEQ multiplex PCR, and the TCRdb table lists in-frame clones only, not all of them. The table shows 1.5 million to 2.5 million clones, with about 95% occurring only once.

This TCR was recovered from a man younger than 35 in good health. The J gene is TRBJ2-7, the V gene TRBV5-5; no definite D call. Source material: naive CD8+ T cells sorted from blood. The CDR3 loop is CASSFLGLRSYEQYF. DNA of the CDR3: TGTGCCAGCAGCTTTCTAGGGTTAAGAAGCTACGAGCAGTACTTC.